Listed below are T cell receptor beta chains from one sample, sequenced in a study of T cells in Graves' hyperthyroidism and ophthalmopathy. TCRdb called the multiplex PCR reads again in MiXCR, with one record for every CDR3 protein. The sample includes roughly 650,000 distinct CDR3 sequences, roughly 15% of them seen just once. The sequenced material came from blood. Source of these receptors: a woman aged 40 to 55 with Graves' ophthalmopathy. Both conserved end residues are part of each CDR3. Each record gives: V gene, J gene, clone size, CDR3 length, D gene, CDR3 DNA, CDR3 protein. D genes are given only for firm matches. Expanded clones get a size class; other rows say once, few or many, or leave the size out.

v_call: TRBV28; j_call: TRBJ2-7; clone_size: NA; cdr3_length: 16; d_call: TRBD1; cdr3_nt: TGTGCCAGCAGCTTTCTCACAGGGGGCGCTTTATACGAGCAGTACTTC; cdr3_aa: CASSFLTGGALYEQYF
v_call: TRBV6-2/TRBV6-3; j_call: TRBJ2-5; clone_size: many; cdr3_length: 17; d_call: NA; cdr3_nt: TGTGCCAGCAGTTACTCGTGGGCGGGGACGACACAAGAGACCCAGTACTTC; cdr3_aa: CASSYSWAGTTQETQYF
v_call: TRBV20-1; j_call: TRBJ2-1; clone_size: many; cdr3_length: 11; d_call: NA; cdr3_nt: TGCAGTGCCCAATATATCGGTGAGCAGTTCTTC; cdr3_aa: CSAQYIGEQFF
v_call: TRBV2; j_call: TRBJ2-2; clone_size: many; cdr3_length: 13; d_call: NA; cdr3_nt: TGTGCCATTCCGGGACCTACCACCGGGGAGCTGTTTTTT; cdr3_aa: CAIPGPTTGELFF
v_call: TRBV2; j_call: TRBJ2-7; clone_size: many; cdr3_length: 12; d_call: NA; cdr3_nt: TGTGCCAGCAGTGAATTCCTCTACGAGCAGTACTTC; cdr3_aa: CASSEFLYEQYF
v_call: TRBV11-2; j_call: TRBJ2-3; clone_size: many; cdr3_length: 16; d_call: TRBD2; cdr3_nt: TGTGCCAGCAGCTTATTATCACTAGCGGGGCTCGATACGCAGTATTTT; cdr3_aa: CASSLLSLAGLDTQYF
v_call: TRBV20-1; j_call: TRBJ2-7; clone_size: many; cdr3_length: 16; d_call: NA; cdr3_nt: TGCAGTGCTAGAGATCAGAAGGGGGGCAGCTCCTACGAGCAGTACTTC; cdr3_aa: CSARDQKGGSSYEQYF
v_call: TRBV9; j_call: TRBJ2-5; clone_size: NA; cdr3_length: 16; d_call: TRBD1; cdr3_nt: TGTGCCAGCAGCGTAGCGACAGGGGGATTTATAGAGACCCAGTACTTC; cdr3_aa: CASSVATGGFIETQYF
v_call: TRBV28; j_call: TRBJ2-1; clone_size: many; cdr3_length: 14; d_call: NA; cdr3_nt: TGTGCCAGCAGTGAGACAACCCTTATGGATGAGCAGTTCTTC; cdr3_aa: CASSETTLMDEQFF
v_call: TRBV7-9; j_call: TRBJ2-3; clone_size: NA; cdr3_length: 16; d_call: NA; cdr3_nt: TGTGCCAGCAGCCCCTCCCTTCCTATTTTGTCAGATACGCAGTATTTT; cdr3_aa: CASSPSLPILSDTQYF
v_call: TRBV3-1; j_call: TRBJ2-7; clone_size: NA; cdr3_length: 14; d_call: NA; cdr3_nt: TGTGCCAGCAGCCAAGAACCGACTTTGTACGAGCAGTACTTC; cdr3_aa: CASSQEPTLYEQYF
v_call: TRBV6-2/TRBV6-3; j_call: TRBJ2-1; clone_size: many; cdr3_length: 15; d_call: TRBD1; cdr3_nt: TGTGCCAGCAGTTTCAGACAGGGTGGCTACAATGAGCAGTTCTTC; cdr3_aa: CASSFRQGGYNEQFF
v_call: TRBV20-1; j_call: TRBJ1-1; clone_size: few; cdr3_length: 12; d_call: NA; cdr3_nt: TGCAGTGCCCCGAAGGCAGGGTGGGAAGCTTTCTTT; cdr3_aa: CSAPKAGWEAFF
v_call: TRBV18; j_call: TRBJ1-3; clone_size: few; cdr3_length: 14; d_call: NA; cdr3_nt: TGTGCCAGCTCACCGGGGATCTCTGGAAACACCATATATTTT; cdr3_aa: CASSPGISGNTIYF
v_call: TRBV20-1; j_call: TRBJ2-3; clone_size: few; cdr3_length: 12; d_call: NA; cdr3_nt: TGCAGTGCTATGTTTCGCACAGATACGCAGTATTTT; cdr3_aa: CSAMFRTDTQYF
v_call: TRBV7-9; j_call: TRBJ2-7; clone_size: many; cdr3_length: 14; d_call: TRBD1; cdr3_nt: TGTGCCAGCAGTTCCGGGACAGGAACCTACGAGCAGTACTTC; cdr3_aa: CASSSGTGTYEQYF